These T cell receptor beta chains were read from a single sample in a study of cytomegalovirus exposure and HLA in healthy donors. TCRdb keeps only in-frame clones here, not all; method: immunoSEQ multiplex PCR. Here the sample spans over 130,000 clones, under 90% being singletons. The sample consisted of PBMCs. The receptors here all came from a male donor in good health and CMV-seronegative. The CDR3 runs from the conserved cysteine through the conserved F or W. A D gene is named only where the DNA matches it firmly. Not all rows give a size; the values are once, few, many and, for expanded clones, a class.

CDR3nt: TGTGCCAGCAGCGTAGGACCGAGGCCCGAGCAGTACTTC
CDR3aa: CASSVGPRPEQYF
abundance: -
d_gene: -
v_gene: TRBV7-2
j_gene: TRBJ2-7

CDR3nt: TGTGCCTGGAGTGTAGGGAGTCATAATGAGCAGTTCTTC
CDR3aa: CAWSVGSHNEQFF
abundance: -
d_gene: -
v_gene: TRBV30
j_gene: TRBJ2-1

CDR3nt: TGCAGCGTTGATGACGGGACAGCAGATGGCTACACCTTC
CDR3aa: CSVDDGTADGYTF
abundance: -
d_gene: TRBD1
v_gene: TRBV29-1
j_gene: TRBJ1-2

CDR3nt: TGTGCCAGCAGCTCCTCTTCAAGCTTGAACACTGAAGCTTTCTTT
CDR3aa: CASSSSSSLNTEAFF
abundance: -
d_gene: -
v_gene: TRBV5-4
j_gene: TRBJ1-1

CDR3nt: TGTGCCAGCAGCGCCTCTAGCGGGAGTAGCGATGAGCAGTTCTTC
CDR3aa: CASSASSGSSDEQFF
abundance: -
d_gene: TRBD2
v_gene: TRBV9
j_gene: TRBJ2-1

CDR3nt: TGTGCCAGCAGCCACGGGGGAGACCTTGAGCAGTTCTTC
CDR3aa: CASSHGGDLEQFF
abundance: -
d_gene: -
v_gene: TRBV7-9
j_gene: TRBJ2-1

CDR3nt: TGCAGCGCGTTGGAGGGTGAGCAGTTCTTC
CDR3aa: CSALEGEQFF
abundance: once
d_gene: -
v_gene: TRBV29-1
j_gene: TRBJ2-1

CDR3nt: TGTGCCAGCAGTGACGACAGTTCCTACGAGCAGTACTTC
CDR3aa: CASSDDSSYEQYF
abundance: -
d_gene: -
v_gene: TRBV2
j_gene: TRBJ2-7

CDR3nt: TGTGCCAGCAGTTTAGTGGGGGCCCTGGAGACCCAGTACTTC
CDR3aa: CASSLVGALETQYF
abundance: -
d_gene: -
v_gene: TRBV27
j_gene: TRBJ2-5

CDR3nt: TGCGCCAGCAGCTTCCAGGGGTCAAACACCGGGGAGCTGTTTTTT
CDR3aa: CASSFQGSNTGELFF
abundance: -
d_gene: -
v_gene: TRBV5-1
j_gene: TRBJ2-2

CDR3nt: TGTGCCAGCTTCAAACTCCCACCATGGAATGAGCAGTTCTTC
CDR3aa: CASFKLPPWNEQFF
abundance: -
d_gene: -
v_gene: TRBV6-6
j_gene: TRBJ2-1

CDR3nt: TGTGCCAGCAACGGCCGGAGCTATGACACTGAAGCTTTCTTT
CDR3aa: CASNGRSYDTEAFF
abundance: -
d_gene: -
v_gene: TRBV6-1
j_gene: TRBJ1-1

CDR3nt: TGTGCCAGCAGCTTGGTCACCGAGGCCGAGCAGTACTTC
CDR3aa: CASSLVTEAEQYF
abundance: -
d_gene: -
v_gene: TRBV7-9
j_gene: TRBJ2-7

CDR3nt: TGTGCCAGCAGGAGCGGGAGTTCAGGGGAGACCCAGTACTTC
CDR3aa: CASRSGSSGETQYF
abundance: -
d_gene: TRBD2
v_gene: TRBV7-2
j_gene: TRBJ2-5

CDR3nt: TGTGCCTGGAGTGACGCCGGGACAGAGCTCCAATATGGCTACACCTTC
CDR3aa: CAWSDAGTELQYGYTF
abundance: -
d_gene: TRBD1
v_gene: TRBV30
j_gene: TRBJ1-2

CDR3nt: TGTGCCTGGGATAGGACAGATGGAAACACCATATATTTT
CDR3aa: CAWDRTDGNTIYF
abundance: -
d_gene: -
v_gene: TRBV30
j_gene: TRBJ1-3

CDR3nt: TGTGCCAGCAGCTTAGTGGCGGCAAACAATGAGCAGTTCTTC
CDR3aa: CASSLVAANNEQFF
abundance: once
d_gene: -
v_gene: TRBV7-2
j_gene: TRBJ2-1

CDR3nt: TGTGCCAGCAGTTTCACGACAGGGGAGGAGACCCAGTACTTC
CDR3aa: CASSFTTGEETQYF
abundance: -
d_gene: TRBD1
v_gene: TRBV27
j_gene: TRBJ2-5

CDR3nt: TGTGCCAGCCTACGGGACACCTCTGGAAACACCATATATTTT
CDR3aa: CASLRDTSGNTIYF
abundance: -
d_gene: -
v_gene: TRBV6-1
j_gene: TRBJ1-3

CDR3nt: TGTGCCAGCAGTCCCCTCTCCAGTACCGGGGCCAACGTCCTGACTTTC
CDR3aa: CASSPLSSTGANVLTF
abundance: -
d_gene: -
v_gene: TRBV27
j_gene: TRBJ2-6

CDR3nt: TGCGCCAGCAGTAGACAGGACCTCCCGGGCACCGGGGAGCTGTTTTTT
CDR3aa: CASSRQDLPGTGELFF
abundance: once
d_gene: -
v_gene: TRBV5-1
j_gene: TRBJ2-2

CDR3nt: TGTGCCATCAGTGAAAGGGGGTCCTACGAGCAGTACTTC
CDR3aa: CAISERGSYEQYF
abundance: once
d_gene: -
v_gene: TRBV10-3
j_gene: TRBJ2-7

CDR3nt: TGTGCCAGCAGTGCCCAGACTTCGCCCAACACCGGGGAGCTGTTTTTT
CDR3aa: CASSAQTSPNTGELFF
abundance: once
d_gene: -
v_gene: TRBV25-1
j_gene: TRBJ2-2

CDR3nt: TGTGCCAGCAGCCCGGGACAGGGGAACACTGAAGCTTTCTTT
CDR3aa: CASSPGQGNTEAFF
abundance: -
d_gene: TRBD1
v_gene: TRBV28
j_gene: TRBJ1-1

CDR3nt: TGTGCCAGCATTTCCGCCTATAGCGGGAGGGAGCAGTTCTTC
CDR3aa: CASISAYSGREQFF
abundance: -
d_gene: TRBD2
v_gene: TRBV27
j_gene: TRBJ2-1

CDR3nt: TGCGCCAGCAGCTTGGGTCGGCCGGGTCCCTACAATGAGCAGTTCTTC
CDR3aa: CASSLGRPGPYNEQFF
abundance: few
d_gene: -
v_gene: TRBV5-1
j_gene: TRBJ2-1

CDR3nt: TGTGCCAGCGGACAGGGTTATAGCACAGATACGCAGTATTTT
CDR3aa: CASGQGYSTDTQYF
abundance: -
d_gene: TRBD1
v_gene: TRBV27
j_gene: TRBJ2-3

CDR3nt: TGTGCCAGCAGCTTAACCGGGAGTGAGCAGTTCTTC
CDR3aa: CASSLTGSEQFF
abundance: -
d_gene: -
v_gene: TRBV7-6
j_gene: TRBJ2-1